Each of the 13 T cell receptor beta chains below was sequenced from the same sample in a study of blood T cells in healthy people across ages. Alongside a J-beta primer mix, a sample-barcoded 5' primer served in a second PCR lasting roughly 6 to 11 cycles. TCRdb recomputed calls from the 5' RACE reads with MiXCR, one row per CDR3 protein. The sample includes about 930,000 distinct CDR3 sequences, under 35% of them seen just once. These sequences were also reported in another study, on T cells of mothers and their children.

Sequencing used blood. These receptors originate from a woman aged 35 to 49 in good health.

The CDR3 region is CASSLVRTAAQEETQYF. In DNA, the CDR3 is TGTGCCAGCAGCTTAGTCAGGACAGCCGCCCAGGAGGAGACCCAGTACTTC. This chain links TRBV7-2 with TRBJ2-5; D possibly corresponds to TRBD1 (6 bases). The CDR3 loop spans 17 amino acids. Germline CDR1 is SGHTA and CDR2 is FQGNSA. Trimming cost V 1 base and J 5 bases, with 20 bases left between them.

Many counts were recorded for this clonotype. This sequence joins TRBV4-1 and TRBJ2-2; TRBD1 matches at 9 bases. This CDR3 is 16 amino acids long. V trimming: 4 bases; J trimming: 4 bases; junction bases outside the gene matches: 7. Germline assignment: CDR1 MGHRA and CDR2 YSYEKL. CDR3 in amino acids: CASSPRTGASTGELFF. DNA for the CDR3: TGCGCCAGCAGCCCCCGGACAGGGGCGAGCACCGGGGAGCTGTTTTTT.

The chain links TRBV28 to TRBJ1-1, with D tentatively TRBD1 (6 bases). The germline V gene has CDR1 MDHEN and CDR2 SYDVKM. Trimming cost V 8 bases and J 2 bases, with 15 bases left between them. There are 14 residues in the CDR3. The CDR3 region has the DNA TGTGCCAGCCTCCTCGCGGGGGCAAACACTGAAGCTTTCTTT. It codes for CASLLAGANTEAFF.

In this sample, this clonotype turned up a few times. The chain links TRBV9 to TRBJ1-1; D unclear. Germline V gene sequence: CDR1 SGDLS, CDR2 YYNGEE. There are 15 residues in the CDR3. V lost 0 bases, J lost 4 bases, and 13 bases lay in between. CDR3 protein: CASSVDGQLGTEAFF. The CDR3 coding sequence is TGTGCCAGCAGCGTAGATGGGCAGCTGGGCACTGAAGCTTTCTTT. The full variable domain, with the rest looked up from reference TRBV9 and TRBJ1-1, is DSGVTQTPKHLITATGQRVTLRCSPRSGDLSVYWYQQSLDQGLQFLIQYYNGEERAKGNILERFSAQQFPDLHSELNLSSLELGDSALYFCASSVDGQLGTEAFFGQGTRLTVV.

This clonotype was counted only a few times. This chain joins TRBV4-2 and TRBJ2-5; 11 nucleotides match TRBD2. The CDR3 runs 17 residues. V dropped 1 base and J dropped 5; count of bases not matched to a gene: 9. Germline lookup yields CDR1 LGHNA and CDR2 YNFKEQ. The CDR3 here is CASSQGYSGGAGETQYF. The CDR3 DNA follows: TGTGCCAGCAGCCAAGGTTATAGCGGGGGGGCCGGGGAGACCCAGTACTTC.

The rearrangement joins TRBV20-1 to TRBJ1-2; 10 bases fit TRBD1. The CDR3 extends over 14 amino acids. V shed 5 bases, J shed 5 bases, and the junction held 8 bases outside the gene matches. The V gene's germline CDR1 is DFQATT and CDR2 SNEGSKA (reference sequence). The chain's CDR3 is CSAARDRGIYGYTF. The DNA of the CDR3 is TGCAGTGCTGCCCGGGACAGGGGTATATATGGCTACACCTTC.

This clonotype turned up a few times. V is TRBV4-3 and J is TRBJ1-2; maybe TRBD1 (6 bases). V was cut by 0 bases and J by 8 bases, with 16 bases left in between. The CDR3 runs to 15 residues. Germline V gene data show CDR1 as LGHNA and CDR2 as YSLEER. CDR3 DNA: TGCGCCAGCAGCCAAGAAAAGGGGGGCTCGCAGGGCTACACCTTC. Protein sequence: CASSQEKGGSQGYTF.

This clonotype was seen many times. A much larger clone lies one base from this, so it may be a read error. This chain joins TRBV6-5 and TRBJ2-7; D is perhaps TRBD1 or TRBD2 (6 bases each). Per the germline V gene, CDR1 is MNHEY and CDR2 is SVGAGI. The CDR3 consists of 19 residues. The CDR3 loop reads CAGSRLGSRGTPVLYEQYF. The CDR3 DNA sequence: TGTGCCGGCAGTCGCCTTGGTAGTCGGGGGACACCTGTACTCTACGAGCAGTACTTC.

The rearrangement joins TRBV3-1 to TRBJ2-3; TRBD2 matches at 10 bases. Germline CDR1 reads LGHDT; CDR2 reads YNNKEL (reference sequence). The CDR3 has 15 amino acids. With 5 bases clipped from V and 8 bases from J, the junction kept 10 bases outside the gene matches. CDR3 sequence: CASSRASGGGGTQYF. In DNA form, the CDR3 reads TGTGCCAGCAGCAGGGCTAGCGGGGGAGGGGGTACGCAGTATTTT.

This clonotype was seen at least ten times. V and J are TRBV29-1 and TRBJ2-1; 10 bases are a match to TRBD2. This CDR3 spans 15 amino acids. Germline loops: CDR1 SQVTM, CDR2 ANQGSEA. The J segment lost 5 bases and the V segment lost 7 bases, leaving 11 bases of the junction unmatched. The CDR3 bases are TGCAGCGCCCAAGGGGTAGCGGGGGGAAACAATGAGCAGTTCTTC. It translates to CSAQGVAGGNNEQFF.

This clonotype was seen more than once but under ten times. The chain recombines TRBV6-6 with TRBJ1-1, with 9 bases that match TRBD1. Unmatched junction bases numbered 8, after V lost 2 bases and J lost 7 bases. This CDR3 spans 15 amino acids. In germline, CDR1 is MNHNY, CDR2 SVGAGI (reference sequence). The CDR3 loop is CASSYLGQGRSEAFF. The DNA of the CDR3 is TGTGCCAGCAGTTACCTGGGACAGGGCAGGAGTGAAGCTTTCTTT.

Only a few counts were recorded for this clonotype. In nucleotides, the CDR3 is TGTGCCAGCAGTTTCACGCGGGGGGTGGAAGAGACCCAGTACTTC. The encoded protein is CASSFTRGVEETQYF. The chain joins TRBV28 to TRBJ2-5; 8 bases map to TRBD2. V trimming: 3 bases; J trimming: 3 bases; junction bases outside the gene matches: 6. The CDR3 runs to 15 residues. CDR1 and CDR2 from the germline V gene are MDHEN and SYDVKM.

This sequence joins TRBV4-2 and TRBJ2-3; perhaps TRBD2 as D (5 bases). CDR3 length equals 16 residues. Germline V lookup: CDR1 LGHNA, CDR2 YNFKEQ. V lost 4 bases, J lost 3 bases, and 17 bases lay in between. The CDR3 coding sequence is TGTGCCAGCAGCCCTCTACAGAGGGCTGGGACAGATACGCAGTATTTT. Its protein is CASSPLQRAGTDTQYF.